Listed below are T cell receptor beta chains from one sample, sequenced in a study of T-cell memory formation after mild COVID-19. Each CDR3 protein gets one entry after TCRdb re-called the 5' RACE reads with MiXCR. The sample contains some 290,000 distinct CDR3 sequences, 15% to 20% of which appear only once. The sample comprised PBMCs or a T cell subset sorted from them (not recorded which). These receptors originate from a man younger than 35 who had mild COVID-19 (a few samples of this study predate the infection). Cell type and time point are not known. Each CDR3 is given with its conserved first and last residue. A D gene is named only where the DNA matches it firmly. The size entry is marked missing in some rows and otherwise reads once, few, many or a size class.

J gene: TRBJ2-1
D gene: -
V gene: TRBV2
clone size: many
CDR3 protein: CASSLRGGEQFF
CDR3 DNA: TGTGCCAGCAGCCTCAGGGGCGGGGAGCAGTTCTTC

J gene: TRBJ1-2
D gene: -
V gene: TRBV7-2
clone size: many
CDR3 protein: CASEAGGLYGYTF
CDR3 DNA: TGTGCCAGCGAGGCCGGGGGGCTCTATGGCTACACCTTC

J gene: TRBJ1-1
D gene: -
V gene: TRBV20-1
clone size: -
CDR3 protein: CSAYRQNTEAFF
CDR3 DNA: TGCAGTGCTTACAGACAGAACACTGAAGCTTTCTTT

J gene: TRBJ2-1
D gene: -
V gene: TRBV9
clone size: few
CDR3 protein: CASSAVGGHYNEQFF
CDR3 DNA: TGTGCCAGCAGCGCGGTAGGGGGGCACTACAATGAGCAGTTCTTC

J gene: TRBJ2-3
D gene: -
V gene: TRBV30
clone size: -
CDR3 protein: CAWSAQHAGQGDTQYF
CDR3 DNA: TGTGCCTGGAGTGCACAACACGCGGGTCAGGGAGATACGCAGTATTTT

J gene: TRBJ1-2
D gene: -
V gene: TRBV30
clone size: -
CDR3 protein: CDWRGWDVSNYGYTF
CDR3 DNA: TGTGACTGGAGGGGCTGGGACGTCTCCAACTATGGCTACACCTTC

J gene: TRBJ2-1
D gene: TRBD2
V gene: TRBV4-2
clone size: many
CDR3 protein: CASSQEILAGYNEQFF
CDR3 DNA: TGTGCCAGCAGCCAAGAAATTCTAGCGGGGTACAATGAGCAGTTCTTC

J gene: TRBJ2-3
D gene: TRBD1
V gene: TRBV24-1
clone size: few
CDR3 protein: CATSDHRGLADTQYF
CDR3 DNA: TGTGCCACCAGTGACCACAGGGGGCTTGCAGATACGCAGTATTTT

J gene: TRBJ2-6
D gene: -
V gene: TRBV9
clone size: few
CDR3 protein: CASSVASTGSSGANVLTF
CDR3 DNA: TGTGCCAGCAGCGTAGCTAGTACAGGCAGCTCTGGGGCCAACGTCCTGACTTTC

J gene: TRBJ1-2
D gene: TRBD1
V gene: TRBV6-5
clone size: few
CDR3 protein: CASSYTGGYGYTF
CDR3 DNA: TGTGCCAGCAGTTATACAGGGGGCTATGGCTACACCTTC

J gene: TRBJ2-1
D gene: TRBD2
V gene: TRBV6-4
clone size: -
CDR3 protein: CASSDYGGSYNEQFF
CDR3 DNA: TGTGCCAGCAGTGACTACGGGGGGTCCTACAATGAGCAGTTCTTC

J gene: TRBJ1-1
D gene: -
V gene: TRBV24-1
clone size: -
CDR3 protein: CATSDSQQGEAFF
CDR3 DNA: TGTGCCACCAGTGACTCCCAACAGGGTGAAGCTTTCTTT

J gene: TRBJ2-5
D gene: -
V gene: TRBV10-3
clone size: -
CDR3 protein: CASAGNYQETQYF
CDR3 DNA: TGTGCCAGCGCCGGGAACTACCAAGAGACCCAGTACTTC

J gene: TRBJ2-4
D gene: TRBD1
V gene: TRBV28
clone size: few
CDR3 protein: CASSPLPRGTGYRYF
CDR3 DNA: TGTGCCAGCAGTCCTCTCCCTAGGGGGACAGGGTATAGGTACTTC

J gene: TRBJ2-3
D gene: TRBD2
V gene: TRBV12-3/TRBV12-4
clone size: few
CDR3 protein: CASSLRSGGPTDTQYF
CDR3 DNA: TGTGCCAGCAGTTTACGTAGCGGGGGTCCCACAGATACGCAGTATTTT

J gene: TRBJ1-2
D gene: -
V gene: TRBV4-3
clone size: few
CDR3 protein: CASSQGTGPGGYTF
CDR3 DNA: TGCGCCAGCAGCCAAGGAACAGGTCCGGGTGGCTACACCTTC

J gene: TRBJ2-3
D gene: -
V gene: TRBV5-5
clone size: -
CDR3 protein: CASSLKPPDIFTDTQYF
CDR3 DNA: TGTGCCAGCAGCCTAAAACCCCCAGACATATTCACAGATACGCAGTATTTT

J gene: TRBJ2-3
D gene: -
V gene: TRBV20-1
clone size: few
CDR3 protein: CSARPGGGTDTQYF
CDR3 DNA: TGCAGTGCTAGGCCCGGGGGAGGTACAGATACGCAGTATTTT

J gene: TRBJ1-2
D gene: -
V gene: TRBV4-3
clone size: -
CDR3 protein: CASSQDYGTGGYTF
CDR3 DNA: TGCGCCAGCAGCCAGGATTACGGAACTGGGGGCTACACCTTC

J gene: TRBJ2-5
D gene: -
V gene: TRBV5-1
clone size: many
CDR3 protein: CASSWGQETQYF
CDR3 DNA: TGCGCCAGCAGCTGGGGCCAAGAGACCCAGTACTTC

J gene: TRBJ1-2
D gene: TRBD1
V gene: TRBV5-1
clone size: -
CDR3 protein: CASSTGQGANYGYTF
CDR3 DNA: TGCGCCAGCAGCACGGGACAGGGGGCTAACTATGGCTACACCTTC

J gene: TRBJ1-1
D gene: TRBD1
V gene: TRBV5-1
clone size: many
CDR3 protein: CASSLDRVDTEAFF
CDR3 DNA: TGCGCCAGCAGCCTCGACAGGGTCGACACTGAAGCTTTCTTT

J gene: TRBJ1-3
D gene: TRBD1
V gene: TRBV7-9
clone size: few
CDR3 protein: CASGGTGFSGNTIYF
CDR3 DNA: TGTGCCAGCGGGGGGACAGGGTTCTCTGGAAACACCATATATTTT

J gene: TRBJ2-7
D gene: -
V gene: TRBV29-1
clone size: -
CDR3 protein: CSVEDLAPEQYF
CDR3 DNA: TGCAGCGTTGAAGATCTAGCGCCCGAGCAGTACTTC

J gene: TRBJ2-5
D gene: TRBD1
V gene: TRBV11-2
clone size: -
CDR3 protein: CASSGDRTQETQYF
CDR3 DNA: TGTGCCAGCAGCGGGGACAGGACTCAAGAGACCCAGTACTTC

J gene: TRBJ2-2
D gene: -
V gene: TRBV5-6
clone size: few
CDR3 protein: CASSFMTSTGELFF
CDR3 DNA: TGTGCCAGCAGTTTCATGACAAGCACCGGGGAGCTGTTTTTT

J gene: TRBJ1-1
D gene: -
V gene: TRBV12-3/TRBV12-4
clone size: -
CDR3 protein: CASRSGYTEAFF
CDR3 DNA: TGTGCCAGCAGGTCAGGGTACACTGAAGCTTTCTTT

J gene: TRBJ2-5
D gene: -
V gene: TRBV4-3
clone size: -
CDR3 protein: CASSQGRVRAFQETQYF
CDR3 DNA: TGCGCCAGCAGCCAAGGCCGAGTCCGGGCCTTCCAAGAGACCCAGTACTTC

J gene: TRBJ1-5
D gene: -
V gene: TRBV20-1
clone size: few
CDR3 protein: CSASPQPEQPQHF
CDR3 DNA: TGCAGTGCTAGCCCCCAGCCAGAGCAGCCCCAGCATTTT

J gene: TRBJ1-1
D gene: -
V gene: TRBV10-3
clone size: -
CDR3 protein: CAISESEVANTEAFF
CDR3 DNA: TGTGCCATCAGTGAGTCAGAGGTGGCGAACACTGAAGCTTTCTTT

J gene: TRBJ1-2
D gene: TRBD1
V gene: TRBV5-1
clone size: -
CDR3 protein: CASSPWTGELDYGYTF
CDR3 DNA: TGCGCCAGCAGCCCATGGACAGGGGAGCTGGACTATGGCTACACCTTC

J gene: TRBJ2-5
D gene: TRBD1
V gene: TRBV7-2
clone size: few
CDR3 protein: CASSLGGAGGETQYF
CDR3 DNA: TGTGCCAGCAGCTTAGGTGGGGCAGGGGGAGAGACCCAGTACTTC

J gene: TRBJ2-2
D gene: TRBD1
V gene: TRBV12-3/TRBV12-4
clone size: few
CDR3 protein: CASSLAQGAGELFF
CDR3 DNA: TGTGCCAGCAGTTTAGCGCAGGGGGCCGGGGAGCTGTTTTTT

J gene: TRBJ2-7
D gene: -
V gene: TRBV2
clone size: few
CDR3 protein: CASIAHEQYF
CDR3 DNA: TGTGCCAGCATCGCCCACGAGCAGTACTTC

J gene: TRBJ2-7
D gene: TRBD1
V gene: TRBV3-1
clone size: few
CDR3 protein: CASSKRTGAGEQYF
CDR3 DNA: TGTGCCAGCAGCAAACGGACAGGCGCGGGCGAGCAGTACTTC

J gene: TRBJ1-4
D gene: -
V gene: TRBV28
clone size: -
CDR3 protein: CASSFRLWDEKLFF
CDR3 DNA: TGTGCCAGCAGTTTCAGGTTGTGGGATGAAAAACTGTTTTTT

J gene: TRBJ2-3
D gene: -
V gene: TRBV11-2
clone size: -
CDR3 protein: CASSLAIQGPTDTQYF
CDR3 DNA: TGTGCCAGCAGCTTAGCTATTCAGGGGCCCACAGATACGCAGTATTTT

J gene: TRBJ2-2
D gene: TRBD2
V gene: TRBV7-8
clone size: few
CDR3 protein: CASSFFRGVTGELFF
CDR3 DNA: TGTGCCAGCAGCTTCTTCCGGGGGGTAACCGGGGAGCTGTTTTTT

J gene: TRBJ2-2
D gene: -
V gene: TRBV12-3/TRBV12-4
clone size: many
CDR3 protein: CASSRLREPACFF
CDR3 DNA: TGTGCCAGCAGCCGGCTCCGGGAACCGGCTTGTTTTTTT

J gene: TRBJ2-1
D gene: -
V gene: TRBV19
clone size: -
CDR3 protein: CASSTRPRNTEQFF
CDR3 DNA: TGTGCCAGTAGTACAAGGCCCCGGAATACTGAGCAGTTCTTC

J gene: TRBJ1-1
D gene: -
V gene: TRBV20-1
clone size: -
CDR3 protein: CSAQGNTEAFF
CDR3 DNA: TGCAGTGCTCAGGGGAACACTGAAGCTTTCTTT

J gene: TRBJ2-1
D gene: -
V gene: TRBV28
clone size: few
CDR3 protein: CASSLLGKEQFF
CDR3 DNA: TGTGCCAGCAGTTTACTGGGAAAGGAGCAGTTCTTC

J gene: TRBJ2-3
D gene: TRBD2
V gene: TRBV20-1
clone size: -
CDR3 protein: CSATQRPRTSSYSDTQYF
CDR3 DNA: TGCAGTGCTACCCAGAGACCGCGGACTAGCTCGTATTCAGATACGCAGTATTTT

J gene: TRBJ2-5
D gene: TRBD2
V gene: TRBV3-1
clone size: many
CDR3 protein: CASSPTGEGTQYF
CDR3 DNA: TGTGCCAGCAGCCCCACCGGGGAGGGGACCCAGTACTTC

J gene: TRBJ2-1
D gene: -
V gene: TRBV11-2
clone size: -
CDR3 protein: CASSFHLSADEQFF
CDR3 DNA: TGTGCCAGCAGCTTTCACTTATCTGCCGATGAGCAGTTCTTC

J gene: TRBJ2-4
D gene: -
V gene: TRBV7-2
clone size: -
CDR3 protein: CASRDPGVMAKNIQYF
CDR3 DNA: TGTGCCAGCAGGGACCCAGGGGTAATGGCCAAAAACATTCAGTACTTC